One sample yielded the 14 T cell receptor beta chains listed below, sequenced in a study of shared clonotypes between healthy human individuals. Clones were sequenced by immunoSEQ multiplex PCR, and TCRdb holds only the in-frame ones, with some missing. Counted here are 2 million to 2.5 million clones, approximately 94% occurring once; the ten biggest clones make up 1% to 1.3%. Naive CD8 populations comprised CD45RO-negative cells positively selected for CCR7, excluding terminally differentiated effector memory CD45RA+ cells. Sample: naive CD8+ T cells sorted from blood. Receptor source: a young man in good health.

On this clone: Other DNA sequences in this sample translate to the same CDR3. The gene calls are TRBV9 and TRBJ1-6; weak D call: TRBD1 (5 bases). V lost 2 bases and J 9 bases, leaving 6 bases between the germline ends. There are 12 residues in the CDR3. Germline values: CDR1 SGDLS, CDR2 YYNGEE. The CDR3 sequence: CASSVGGSPLHF. The CDR3, as DNA: TGTGCCAGCAGCGTCGGGGGTTCACCCCTCCACTTT.

This clone was detected only once. The chain couples TRBV25-1 to TRBJ2-3; D call uncertain. The germline CDR1 and CDR2 sequences are MGHDK and SYGVNS. V shed 1 base and J shed 3 bases, with 20 bases lying between them. CDR3 size: 18 residues. CDR3 in amino acids: CASSESPVGYVLTDTQYF. In nucleotides, the CDR3 is TGTGCCAGCAGTGAATCTCCTGTGGGGTACGTTCTTACAGATACGCAGTATTTT.

As for this clone: Sequence at one end of the junction differs from germline and may be a read error. The chain couples TRBV5-1 to TRBJ2-1, with 7 nucleotides matching TRBD1. CDR3 length: 15 amino acids. In germline, CDR1 is SGHRS, CDR2 YFSETQ. CDR3 residues: CASSSGEGGYSEQFF. The CDR3 nucleotides are TGCGCCAGCAGCTCCGGAGAAGGGGGCTACAGTGAGCAGTTCTTC.

The rearrangement joins TRBV6-6 to TRBJ1-1; a weak D match, TRBD1 (5 bases). CDR1 MNHNY and CDR2 SVGAGI come from the germline V gene (reference sequence). The CDR3 has 13 residues. V was clipped by 0 bases and J by 9 bases, with 11 bases between them. CDR3 in amino acids: CASSYSARGKAFF. The CDR3 bases are TGTGCCAGCAGTTACTCAGCTAGGGGCAAAGCTTTCTTT.

CDR3: CASSPPSPSEYNEQFF. The CDR3 DNA sequence: TGTGCCAGCAGCCCCCCTTCCCCTAGCGAGTACAATGAGCAGTTCTTC. This chain joins TRBV5-8 and TRBJ2-1, with D possibly TRBD2 on 6 matching bases. Germline V CDR1 and CDR2: SGHTS, YDEGEE. Between the trimmed V and J ends, which lost 4 bases and 4 bases, there was a span of 18 bases. The CDR3 covers 16 residues. Using reference TRBV5-8 and TRBJ2-1 for the parts outside the CDR3, the full variable domain is EAGVTQSPTHLIKTRGQQATLRCSPISGHTSVYWYQQALGLGLQFLLWYDEGEERNRGNFPPRFSGRQFPNYSSELNVNALELEDSALYLCASSPPSPSEYNEQFFGPGTRLTVL.

The DNA of the CDR3 is TGCAGCGCCATGTACGGGGGGGCCCAGCATTTT. This codes for CSAMYGGAQHF. The chain joins TRBV29-1 to TRBJ1-5, with D maybe TRBD1 (5 bases). V gave up 7 bases and J gave up 11 bases, with 15 bases separating them. The CDR3 covers 11 residues. CDR1 and CDR2 (germline): SQVTM, ANQGSEA.

This chain uses TRBV30 with TRBJ2-5; perhaps D is TRBD1 or TRBD2 (6 bases each). The germline gives CDR1 GTSNPN, CDR2 SVGIG (reference sequence). This CDR3 is built from 16 residues. The germline V and J ends were trimmed by 5 bases and 3 bases, with 22 bases remaining between them. The CDR3 region has the DNA TGTGCCTGGGATGGAGGGCGCCGGCGGGACAAAGAGACCCAGTACTTC. Protein sequence: CAWDGGRRRDKETQYF.

Only one count was recorded for this clone. The chain couples TRBV13 to TRBJ1-1; D not certain. The CDR3 has 12 residues. With 4 bases removed from V and 8 bases from J, the gap between germline ends came to 11 bases. Looked up from germline, CDR1 is PRHDT and CDR2 is FYEKMQ (reference sequence). This CDR3 is CASSSHRGEAFF. In DNA, the CDR3 is TGTGCCAGCAGCTCGCATCGAGGCGAAGCTTTCTTT.

The chain recombines TRBV6-4 with TRBJ2-7, with 7 bases identical to TRBD1. The CDR3 is 16 residues long. Germline-derived CDR1 and CDR2 are MRHNA and SNTAGT. The trim removed 0 bases at V and 2 bases at J, leaving 7 bases unmatched. The CDR3 DNA reads TGTGCCAGCAGTGACTCGATTTACCAGGGGGCCTACGAGCAGTACTTC. It translates to CASSDSIYQGAYEQYF.

This chain links TRBV4-1 with TRBJ2-1; D not resolved. The ends were cut back, 1 base at V and 6 bases at J, with 7 bases in the middle. The CDR3 totals 13 residues. The germline V gene encodes CDR1 MGHRA and CDR2 YSYEKL. The CDR3 loop reads CASSQAIGNEQFF. The CDR3 DNA is TGCGCCAGCAGCCAAGCTATTGGCAATGAGCAGTTCTTC.

This clone was recorded a few times. The rearrangement joins TRBV28 to TRBJ2-7; TRBD2 matches 10 bases. The CDR3 totals 14 residues. V lost 5 bases, J lost 3 bases, and 4 bases stayed unmatched. Germline CDR1 is MDHEN and CDR2 is SYDVKM. This CDR3 reads CASSVAGGLYEQYF. The CDR3 DNA is TGTGCCAGCAGTGTAGCGGGGGGACTCTACGAGCAGTACTTC.

CDR3: CASSYPSIEQYF. CDR3 nucleotides: TGTGCCAGCAGTTACCCATCTATCGAGCAGTACTTC. The rearrangement uses TRBV6-5 and TRBJ2-7; no clear D. Between the trimmed V and J ends, which lost 2 bases and 6 bases, there was a span of 8 bases. CDR3 size: 12 residues. Germline values: CDR1 MNHEY, CDR2 SVGAGI.

This clone was observed once. In DNA, the CDR3 is TGTGCCAGCACATTACTAGCGGGCCAAGAGACCCAGTACTTC. Its translation is CASTLLAGQETQYF. The chain couples TRBV6-5 to TRBJ2-5; 9 bases line up with TRBD2. CDR1 is MNHEY, CDR2 SVGAGI, per germline. V shed 7 bases and J 1 base; nucleotides not matched to a gene: 4. The CDR3 length is 14 residues.

This chain connects TRBV28 to TRBJ2-7; D possibly matches TRBD1 or TRBD2 (6 bases each). This CDR3 has 14 residues. CDR1 is MDHEN, CDR2 SYDVKM, per germline. V lost 2 bases, J lost 1 base, and 9 bases lay in between. CDR3 sequence reads: CASSLGGGSYEQYF. In DNA form, the CDR3 reads TGTGCCAGCAGTTTAGGAGGGGGTTCCTACGAGCAGTACTTC.